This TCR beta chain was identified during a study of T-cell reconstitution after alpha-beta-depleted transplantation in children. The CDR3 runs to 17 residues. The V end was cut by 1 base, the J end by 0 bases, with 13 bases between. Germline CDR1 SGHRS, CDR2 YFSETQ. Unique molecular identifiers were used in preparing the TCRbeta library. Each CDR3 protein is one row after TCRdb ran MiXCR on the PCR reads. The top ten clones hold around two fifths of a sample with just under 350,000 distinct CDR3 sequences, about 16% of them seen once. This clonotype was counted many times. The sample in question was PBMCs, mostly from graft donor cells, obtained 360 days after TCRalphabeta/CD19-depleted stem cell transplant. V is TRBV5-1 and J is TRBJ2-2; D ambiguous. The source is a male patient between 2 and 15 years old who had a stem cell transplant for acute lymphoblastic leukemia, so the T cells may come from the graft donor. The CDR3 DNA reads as TGCGCCAGCAGCTTGTTGTTGGGTAGCCCGAACACCGGGGAGCTGTTTTTT. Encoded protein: CASSLLLGSPNTGELFF.